The clone carrying this T cell receptor (beta chain) was detected once. Its antigen is not known. This sample is part of a study of shared clonotypes between healthy human individuals. Sequencing used immunoSEQ multiplex PCR; TCRdb keeps in-frame clones, though not all of them. The table lists about 2.5 million clones, around 93% of them singletons. Notes on the study in general: Tissue TCR repertoires likely differ from these blood-only repertoires.

CDR1 and CDR2 (germline): LNHDA, SQIVND (reference sequence). V was trimmed by 5 bases and J by 0 bases, leaving 11 bases between them. The CDR3 runs to 15 residues. Specimen: naive CD4+ T cells from PBMCs. Subset given: CD45RA+ positively selected. The origin of this receptor is a man between 18 and 35 years old in good health. Some clones in this sample may be carry-over from other donors' samples. The chain employs TRBV19 and TRBJ2-1; no firm D call. The CDR3 sequence is CASSWPHASYNEQFF. CDR3 DNA: TGTGCCAGTAGTTGGCCGCACGCCTCCTACAATGAGCAGTTCTTC.